This entry concerns a single T cell receptor beta chain. Its antigen is as yet unknown. These donors were members of the roughly 110-subject validation cohort, a group separate from the roughly 700-subject first cohort. The data are from a study of cytomegalovirus exposure and HLA in healthy donors. Study background: The use of the same platform for the 95 to 150 validation repertoires and the approximately 730 first-cohort repertoires was reported by a later analysis.

Study-wide findings and caveats: Per published reports, the classifier diagnosed cytomegalovirus status with high specificity and sensitivity. Most TCR sequences were rare, but some public TCRs occurred in many donors.

Assay: immunoSEQ multiplex PCR; the TCRdb copy retains only in-frame clones and omits some. The sample lists some 170,000 clones, 70% to 90% occurring once. The V and J ends lost 5 bases and 5 bases, in that order; junction bases with no gene match: 6. This CDR3 has 13 residues. The germline gives CDR1 MNHEY, CDR2 SVGAGI. The material sequenced was PBMCs. The chain recombines TRBV6-5 with TRBJ2-7; 7 bases fit TRBD1. The TCR sequence derives from a woman aged 18-29 years in good health and CMV-seronegative. The CDR3 coding sequence is TGTGCCAGCAGTCCCGCCAGGGGGAACGAGCAGTACTTC. It yields the protein CASSPARGNEQYF.